Listed here are 15 T cell receptor beta chains from one sample, sequenced in a study of blood T cell repertoires in COVID-19. Using immunoSEQ multiplex PCR, the repertoire was profiled, and TCRdb retains in-frame clones only, with some absent. The sample lists about 240,000 clones; around four fifths were seen once. The sample consisted of peripheral blood. These receptors were collected from a woman aged 60 to 75 with active or convalescent COVID-19.

The V and J genes are TRBV7-9 and TRBJ1-5, with 8 positions matching TRBD1. V gave up 5 bases and J gave up 4 bases; unmatched junction bases: 13. The CDR3 runs 17 residues. CDR1 is SEHNR and CDR2 is FQNEAQ in the germline V gene (reference sequence). The chain's CDR3 is CASSIDRGIGGNQPQHF. DNA for the CDR3: TGTGCCAGCAGCATCGACAGGGGAATTGGGGGAAATCAGCCCCAGCATTTT.

This clone has a handful of counts. The rearrangement joins TRBV18 to TRBJ1-1; 8 nucleotides match TRBD1. CDR3 length: 14 residues. The germline CDR1 and CDR2 sequences are KGHSH and LQKENI. V shed 3 bases and J 4 bases; nucleotides not matched to a gene: 4. CDR3 coding DNA: TGTGCCAGCTCACCTGACAGGGGAACCACTGAAGCTTTCTTT. Translating it yields CASSPDRGTTEAFF. Supplemented by reference TRBV18 and TRBJ1-1, the full variable domain reads NAGVMQNPRHLVRRRGQEARLRCSPMKGHSHVYWYRQLPEEGLKFMVYLQKENIIDESGMPKERFSAEFPKEGPSILRIQQVVRGDSAAYFCASSPDRGTTEAFFGQGTRLTVV.

In its sample, this clone was seen a few times. J is TRBJ1-5 and V is TRBV30, with 7 positions matching TRBD1. V was clipped by 2 bases and J by 0 bases; unmatched bases: 22. CDR3 size: 21 residues. Per the germline V gene, CDR1 is GTSNPN and CDR2 is SVGIG (reference sequence). As DNA, the CDR3 is TGTGCCTGGAGTCCAACGGAAAGGGACAGACAAATCCTTTATAGCAATCAGCCCCAGCATTTT. Protein: CAWSPTERDRQILYSNQPQHF.

The table lists this clone with many counts. The chain combines TRBV7-8 with TRBJ2-7; D may be TRBD2 (7 bases). V gave up 3 bases and J gave up 4 bases, with 10 bases separating them. The CDR3 is made up of 13 amino acids. Germline-derived CDR1 and CDR2 are SGHVS and FQNEAQ. CDR3 DNA: TGTGCCAGCAGCTTGAGGGGGGGGTACGAGCAGTACTTC. This encodes CASSLRGGYEQYF.

The rearrangement uses TRBV2 and TRBJ1-4; TRBD1 might be the D (6 bases). Trimming left V 8 bases short and J 0 bases short, with 13 bases between. This CDR3 is 15 amino acids long. Germline V gene lookup returns CDR1 SNHLY and CDR2 FYNNEI. CDR3 nucleotide sequence: TGTGCCAGCCGGAGCAGGGGAACAACTAATGAAAAACTGTTTTTT. It translates to CASRSRGTTNEKLFF.

The chain uses TRBV5-1 and TRBJ1-2; D remains ambiguous. Germline assignment: CDR1 SGHRS and CDR2 YFSETQ. Trimming stripped 0 bases from V and 1 base from J, with 7 bases between. The CDR3 has 14 residues. The CDR3 sequence is CASSLGHLNYGYTF. The CDR3 coding sequence is TGCGCCAGCAGCTTGGGACACCTTAACTATGGCTACACCTTC.

This clone was counted a few times. The chain combines TRBV11-2 with TRBJ2-3, with 8 bases aligning to TRBD2. The CDR3 sequence is 14 residues long. Germline values: CDR1 SGHAT, CDR2 FQNNGV. V lost 3 bases to trimming and J lost 2 bases; unmatched junction nucleotides: 1. CDR3 bases: TGTGCCAGCAGCTTCGGGGGGGCCACAGATACGCAGTATTTT. This gives the protein CASSFGGATDTQYF.

This chain uses TRBV18 with TRBJ2-1; TRBD2 aligns across 7 bases. Germline V gene data show CDR1 as KGHSH and CDR2 as LQKENI. Trimming took 1 base from V and 4 from J; bases not matched to a gene: 7. The CDR3 sequence is 16 residues long. The CDR3 sequence: CASSPLPSGVYNEQFF. The CDR3 nucleotides are TGTGCCAGCTCACCACTCCCCAGCGGGGTGTACAATGAGCAGTTCTTC.

The chain employs TRBV6-5 and TRBJ2-7; D might be TRBD1 (6 bases). Trimming shortened V by 6 bases and J by 1 base, and 16 bases separated the two germline ends. The CDR3 is 15 amino acids. CDR1 is MNHEY, CDR2 SVGAGI, per germline. The CDR3 region has the DNA TGTGCCAGCAGCCTCTTCAGGGGCCCATCCTACGAGCAGTACTTC. Translated, it gives CASSLFRGPSYEQYF.

The rearrangement uses TRBV25-1 and TRBJ1-6; TRBD1 matches at 7 bases. The ends lost 5 bases at V and 7 bases at J; junction bases unmatched: 2. This CDR3 region has 13 residues. CDR1 and CDR2 from the germline V gene are MGHDK and SYGVNS. The CDR3 DNA is TGTGCCAGCAGTCCCAGGGGGAATTCACCCCTCCACTTT. Translating it yields CASSPRGNSPLHF.

The V and J genes are TRBV10-3 and TRBJ1-1; a possible D gene is TRBD1 (5 bases). The germline V and J ends were trimmed by 6 bases and 3 bases, with 14 bases remaining between them. The CDR3 spans 14 residues. Looked up from germline, CDR1 is ENHRY and CDR2 is SYGVKD. DNA of the CDR3: TGTGCCATCAGATGGGACTCCCAGCACACTGAAGCTTTCTTT. Its translation: CAIRWDSQHTEAFF.

The chain joins TRBV6-5 to TRBJ1-1; a weak D match, TRBD1 (5 bases). V gave up 4 bases and J gave up 6 bases, with 12 bases separating them. The CDR3 consists of 13 residues. Germline V CDR1 and CDR2: MNHEY, SVGAGI. In nucleotides, the CDR3 is TGTGCCAGCAGTTTTAGGGGAACCCCTGAAGCTTTCTTT. It is translated as CASSFRGTPEAFF.

This chain links TRBV5-1 with TRBJ1-1; no clear D. Germline CDR1 is SGHRS and CDR2 is YFSETQ. The CDR3 covers 14 residues. The V gene lost 4 bases and the J gene lost 2 bases, with 12 bases spanning the gap. CDR3 sequence: CASSVGRYNTEAFF. The CDR3 DNA reads TGCGCCAGCAGCGTTGGTCGGTATAACACTGAAGCTTTCTTT.

This clone was observed a single time. This chain connects TRBV19 to TRBJ1-5; the D is unclear. This CDR3 spans 17 amino acids. V shed 5 bases and J shed 4 bases, with 21 bases lying between them. Per germline, CDR1 LNHDA and CDR2 SQIVND (reference sequence). The chain's CDR3 is CASSRGDRAVLNQPQHF. The CDR3 nucleotides are TGTGCCAGTAGTCGCGGGGATCGGGCTGTGTTAAATCAGCCCCAGCATTTT.

This rearrangement joins TRBV6-1 to TRBJ1-5, with D unclear. CDR3 size: 13 residues. V lost 5 bases and J 9 bases, leaving 14 bases between the germline ends. Germline V gives CDR1 MNHNS, CDR2 SASEGT. The CDR3 is CASSSDGGRPQHF. CDR3 DNA: TGTGCCAGCAGTTCGGATGGAGGCCGGCCCCAGCATTTT.